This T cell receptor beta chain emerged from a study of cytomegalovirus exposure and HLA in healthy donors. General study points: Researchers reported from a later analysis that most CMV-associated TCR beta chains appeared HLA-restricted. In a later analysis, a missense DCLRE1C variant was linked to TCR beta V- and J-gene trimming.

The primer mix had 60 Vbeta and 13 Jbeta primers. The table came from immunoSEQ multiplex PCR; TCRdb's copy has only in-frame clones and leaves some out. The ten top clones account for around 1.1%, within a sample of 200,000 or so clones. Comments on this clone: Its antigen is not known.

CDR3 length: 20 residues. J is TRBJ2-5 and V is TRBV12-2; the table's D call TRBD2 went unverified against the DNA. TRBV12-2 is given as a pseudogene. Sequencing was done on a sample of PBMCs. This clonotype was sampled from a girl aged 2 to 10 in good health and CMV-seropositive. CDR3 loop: CASRLALRLAGGEYQETQYF. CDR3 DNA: TGTGCAAGTCGCTTAGCGCTCCGACTAGCGGGAGGAGAGTACCAAGAGACCCAGTACTTC.